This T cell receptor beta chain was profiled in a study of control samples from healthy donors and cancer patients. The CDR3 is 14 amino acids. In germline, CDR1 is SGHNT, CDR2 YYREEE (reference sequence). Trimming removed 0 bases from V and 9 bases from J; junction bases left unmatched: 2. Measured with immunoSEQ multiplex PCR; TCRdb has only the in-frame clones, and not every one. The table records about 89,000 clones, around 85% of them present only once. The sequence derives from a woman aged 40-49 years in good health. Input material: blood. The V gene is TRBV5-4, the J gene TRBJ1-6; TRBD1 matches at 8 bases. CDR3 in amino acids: CASSLEDRASPLHF. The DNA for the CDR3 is TGTGCCAGCAGCTTGGAGGACAGGGCTTCACCCCTCCACTTT.